The TCR beta chain described here comes from a study of OX40 agonist ivuxolimab in advanced cancers. Notes on the research overall: Ivuxolimab was a fully human IgG2 agonistic monoclonal antibody targeting the costimulatory receptor OX40 (CD134). Intravenous ivuxolimab was administered to patients every 2 weeks at six dose levels: 0.01, 0.1, 0.3, 1.5, 3 and 10 mg/kg. Among the roughly 50 dose-escalation patients, around 19 had hepatocellular carcinoma, roughly 15 melanoma, 9 renal cell carcinoma and 9 head and neck cancer. In the dose-escalation cohort, approximately 82% of patients were male, and the mean age was approximately 64 years, with a range of 23 to 79. Prior anti-PD-1, anti-PD-L1 or anti-CTLA-4 therapy was permitted, and checkpoint inhibitors had been received by roughly 40% of dose-escalation patients. Partial responses occurred in three dose-escalation patients, of whom one had hepatocellular carcinoma and two had cutaneous melanoma. The point of sequencing TCRbeta in the periphery was to test whether ivuxolimab changed TCR sequence diversity and drove clonal T-cell expansion. The paper reports the monotherapy dose-escalation portion (N of about 50 patients) of the phase I ivuxolimab trial.

To sequence the TCRbeta CDR3 region, genomic DNA was isolated from the sorted cells. The immunoSEQ Assay was used for sequencing of TCRbeta CDR3 regions. This immuneACCESS table, as held by TCRdb, lists in-frame sequences with V and J called but not all clones. Of the missing ones, under half trace to an unresolved V gene in checked studies; the others have no known cause. In this sample the table shows roughly 86,000 clones, around 91% of which occur a single time. The ten largest clones take up about 2.8% of the sample. Patients with autoimmune disease history or receiving systemic immunosuppression were excluded from the trial. Peripheral blood for TCR sequencing was drawn from every dose cohort at baseline, at cycle 4 day 1 and at cycle 7 day 1. The samples were drawn from a first-in-human, open-label, multicenter phase I dose-escalation trial of ivuxolimab. Adults with locally advanced or metastatic head and neck squamous cell, hepatocellular, melanoma or renal cell carcinoma were enrolled in the trial. Before TCR sequencing, CD4+ T cells and CD8+ T cells from peripheral blood were sorted into separate populations.

V is pared back by 6 bases and J by 7 bases, with 12 bases lying between the germline termini. The germline V gene encodes CDR1 SNHLY and CDR2 FYNNEI. Taken from cysteine to phenylalanine, the CDR3 has 13 residues. Only CDR3 DNA remains: 39 bases, in frame from the first base. General study outcomes and caveats: The antigen specificity of the clonally expanded peripheral T cells was not determined. Partial responders in the 0.1-3.0 mg/kg groups had among the lowest normalized peripheral clonal expansion, especially among CD8+ T cells. At doses of 0.1 to 3.0 mg/kg, clonal expansion of both CD4+ and CD8+ blood T cells was observed from baseline to week 6. Low levels of normalized T-cell clonal expansion were also seen in some nonresponding patients. After ivuxolimab, CD8+ T cells had more expanded clones than CD4+ T cells on average.

On this clone: This receptor's antigen is unknown. One base away there is no much larger clone; base qualities are not given.

The TCR was taken from an adult with an advanced solid tumor such as melanoma, head and neck, liver or kidney cancer. The sample was CD4+ or CD8+ T cells sorted from blood, taken in a trial of the OX40 agonist ivuxolimab. The chain employs TRBV2 and TRBJ2-2, with the D gene not clear enough to name. The CDR3 reads CASSPKFIGELFF. The nucleotide sequence reads as follows: TGTGCCAGCAGCCCCAAATTTATCGGGGAGCTGTTTTTT.